The clone carrying this TCR beta chain came up many times. Its antigen remains unknown. The record originates from a study of T cells in Graves' hyperthyroidism and ophthalmopathy. Diagnosis of hyperthyroidism was new in patients aged 18 to 65, and its duration was under 2 months. The study, taken as a whole, reports: Most thyroid clonotypes expanded above 0.001 appeared in blood too.

Amplification of TCR beta CDR3 regions used RNA as the template. HTBI primers drove first-round RT-PCR of the TCR CDR3. TCRdb recomputed calls from the multiplex PCR reads with MiXCR, one row per CDR3 protein. The table lists under 400,000 distinct CDR3 sequences, around 14% of them singletons. Germline-derived CDR1 and CDR2 are LGHDT and YNNKEL (reference sequence). The CDR3 extends over 14 amino acids. The J segment lost 5 bases and the V segment lost 2 bases, leaving 3 bases of the junction unmatched. The material sequenced was blood. This sequence was found in a woman younger than 30 with Graves' hyperthyroidism. The V gene is TRBV3-1, the J gene TRBJ2-5; 9 bases align to TRBD2. CDR3 residues: CASSQLTSGETQYF. The CDR3 nucleotides are TGTGCCAGCAGCCAATTGACTAGCGGTGAGACCCAGTACTTC.